This T cell receptor (beta chain) is drawn from a study of T cell changes during pregnancy in multiple sclerosis. V lost 3 bases, J lost 4 bases, and 13 bases lay in between. Per germline, CDR1 SGDLS and CDR2 YYNGEE. The CDR3 runs to 14 residues. Measured with immunoSEQ multiplex PCR; TCRdb has only the in-frame clones, and not every one. The sample lists roughly 35,000 clones, 85% to 95% occurring once. The sequenced sample was PBMCs (not recorded whether the cells were cultured). V is TRBV9 and J is TRBJ1-2, with D possibly TRBD1 on 5 matching bases. The TCR originated in a female donor with multiple sclerosis, enrolled in a pregnancy study. In nucleotides, the CDR3 is TGTGCCAGCAGCGGGGGACCGAGGGCCTATGGCTACACCTTC. This gives the protein CASSGGPRAYGYTF.